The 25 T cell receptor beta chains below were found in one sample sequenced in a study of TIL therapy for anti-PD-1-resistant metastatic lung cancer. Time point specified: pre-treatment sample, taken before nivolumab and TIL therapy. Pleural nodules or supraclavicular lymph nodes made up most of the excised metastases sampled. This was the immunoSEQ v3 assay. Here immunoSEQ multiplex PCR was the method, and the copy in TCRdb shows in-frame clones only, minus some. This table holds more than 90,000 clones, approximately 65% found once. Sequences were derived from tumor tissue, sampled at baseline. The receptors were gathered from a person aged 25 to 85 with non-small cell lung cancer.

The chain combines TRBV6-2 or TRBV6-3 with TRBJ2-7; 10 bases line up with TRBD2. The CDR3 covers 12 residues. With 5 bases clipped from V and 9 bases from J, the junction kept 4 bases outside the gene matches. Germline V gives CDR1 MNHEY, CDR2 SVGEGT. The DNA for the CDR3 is TGTGCCAGCAGTCTTCGGACTAGCGGGCAGTACTTC. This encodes CASSLRTSGQYF.

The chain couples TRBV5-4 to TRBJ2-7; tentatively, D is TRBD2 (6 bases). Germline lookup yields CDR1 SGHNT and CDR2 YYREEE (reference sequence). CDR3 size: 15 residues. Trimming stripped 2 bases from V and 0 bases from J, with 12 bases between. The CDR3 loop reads CASSFGGGDSYEQYF. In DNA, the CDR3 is TGTGCCAGCAGCTTTGGTGGCGGGGACTCCTACGAGCAGTACTTC.

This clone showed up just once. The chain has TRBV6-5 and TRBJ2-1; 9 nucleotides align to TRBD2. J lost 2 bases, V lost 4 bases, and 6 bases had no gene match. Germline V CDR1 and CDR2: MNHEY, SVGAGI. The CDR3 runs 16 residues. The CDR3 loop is CASSSQRGEPYNEQFF. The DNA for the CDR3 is TGTGCCAGCAGTTCCCAGCGGGGGGAACCCTACAATGAGCAGTTCTTC.

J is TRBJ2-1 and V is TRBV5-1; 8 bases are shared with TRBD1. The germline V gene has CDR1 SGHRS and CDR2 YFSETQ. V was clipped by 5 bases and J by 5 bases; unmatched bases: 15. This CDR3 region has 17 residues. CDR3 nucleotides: TGCGCCAGCAGAAATGGCCCCCAGGGGGCTCGGGACAATGAGCAGTTCTTC. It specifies CASRNGPQGARDNEQFF.

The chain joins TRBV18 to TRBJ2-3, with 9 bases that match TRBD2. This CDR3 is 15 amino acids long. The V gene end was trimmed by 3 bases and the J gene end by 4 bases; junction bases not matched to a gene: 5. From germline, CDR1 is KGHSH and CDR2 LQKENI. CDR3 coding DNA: TGTGCCAGCTCACCTAATAGCGGGAGCGCAGATACGCAGTATTTT. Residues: CASSPNSGSADTQYF.

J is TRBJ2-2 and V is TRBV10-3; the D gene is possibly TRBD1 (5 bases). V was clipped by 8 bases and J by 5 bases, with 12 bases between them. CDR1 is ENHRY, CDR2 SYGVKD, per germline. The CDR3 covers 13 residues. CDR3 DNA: TGTGCCATCGCCTCAGGGCAAACCGGGGAGCTGTTTTTT. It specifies CAIASGQTGELFF.

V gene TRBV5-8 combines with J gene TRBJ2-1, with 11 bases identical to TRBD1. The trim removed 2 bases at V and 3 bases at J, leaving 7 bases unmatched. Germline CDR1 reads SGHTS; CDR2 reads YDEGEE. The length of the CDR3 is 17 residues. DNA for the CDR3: TGTGCCAGCAGCTTTTTCCGGGACAGGGGGATCTACAATGAGCAGTTCTTC. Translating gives CASSFFRDRGIYNEQFF.

The CDR3 loop is CASSQVRRATDTQYF. The DNA of the CDR3 is TGCGCCAGCAGCCAAGTGAGGCGAGCCACAGATACGCAGTATTTT. This chain joins TRBV4-3 and TRBJ2-3; D remains ambiguous. Trimming took 1 base from V and 2 from J, leaving 10 bases between them. Germline CDR1 and CDR2: LGHNA and YSLEER. The CDR3 spans 15 residues.

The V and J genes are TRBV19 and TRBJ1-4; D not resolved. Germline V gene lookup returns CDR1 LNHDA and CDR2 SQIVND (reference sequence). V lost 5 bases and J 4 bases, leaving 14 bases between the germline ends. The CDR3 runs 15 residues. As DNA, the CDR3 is TGTGCCAGTAGTGGGCCCAGCCGGATTAATGAAAAACTGTTTTTT. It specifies CASSGPSRINEKLFF.

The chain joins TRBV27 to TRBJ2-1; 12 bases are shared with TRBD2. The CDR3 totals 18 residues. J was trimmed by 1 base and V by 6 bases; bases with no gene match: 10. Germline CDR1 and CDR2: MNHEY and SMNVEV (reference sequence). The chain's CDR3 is CASRPLLAGGLSYNEQFF. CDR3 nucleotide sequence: TGTGCCAGCAGGCCTCTTCTAGCGGGGGGGCTTTCCTACAATGAGCAGTTCTTC.

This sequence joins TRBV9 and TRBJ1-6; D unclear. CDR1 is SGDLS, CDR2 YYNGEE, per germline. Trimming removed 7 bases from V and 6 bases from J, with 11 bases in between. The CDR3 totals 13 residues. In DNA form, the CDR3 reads TGTGCCAGCGGGGTTTTAGGTAATTCACCCCTCCACTTT. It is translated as CASGVLGNSPLHF.

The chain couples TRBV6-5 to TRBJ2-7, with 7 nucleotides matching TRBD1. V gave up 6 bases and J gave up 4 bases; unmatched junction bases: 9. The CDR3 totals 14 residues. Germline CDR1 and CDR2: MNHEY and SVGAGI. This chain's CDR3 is CASSHGLTGYEQYF. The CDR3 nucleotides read TGTGCCAGCAGCCACGGCTTGACAGGGTACGAGCAGTACTTC.

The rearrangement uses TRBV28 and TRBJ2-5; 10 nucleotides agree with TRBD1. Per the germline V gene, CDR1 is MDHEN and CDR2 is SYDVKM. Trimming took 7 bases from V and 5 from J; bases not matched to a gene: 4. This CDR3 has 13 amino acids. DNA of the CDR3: TGTGCCAGCATCTCGGGACAGGGGGAGACCCAGTACTTC. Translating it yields CASISGQGETQYF.

The CDR3 region is CASSRGTSGSINEQFF. The CDR3 DNA follows: TGCGCCAGCAGCCGGGGGACTAGCGGGAGTATCAATGAGCAGTTCTTC. The chain couples TRBV4-3 to TRBJ2-1, with 14 positions matching TRBD2. Germline trimming cut 4 bases from V and 6 bases from J; bases unmatched to any gene: 5. The CDR3 has 16 amino acids. Germline CDR1 LGHNA, CDR2 YSLEER.

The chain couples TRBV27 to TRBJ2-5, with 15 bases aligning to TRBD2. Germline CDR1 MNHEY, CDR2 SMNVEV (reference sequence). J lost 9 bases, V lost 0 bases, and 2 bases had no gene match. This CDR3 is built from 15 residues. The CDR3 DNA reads TGTGCCAGCAGTTTATCTGGACTAGCGGGGGGGGCCCAGTACTTC. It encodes CASSLSGLAGGAQYF.

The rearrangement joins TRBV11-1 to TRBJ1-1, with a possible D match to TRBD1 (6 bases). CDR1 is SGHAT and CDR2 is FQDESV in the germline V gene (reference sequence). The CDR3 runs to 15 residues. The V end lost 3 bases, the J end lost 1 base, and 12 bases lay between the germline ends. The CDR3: CASSFGQPANTEAFF. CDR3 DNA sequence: TGTGCCAGCAGCTTCGGACAGCCTGCGAACACTGAAGCTTTCTTT.

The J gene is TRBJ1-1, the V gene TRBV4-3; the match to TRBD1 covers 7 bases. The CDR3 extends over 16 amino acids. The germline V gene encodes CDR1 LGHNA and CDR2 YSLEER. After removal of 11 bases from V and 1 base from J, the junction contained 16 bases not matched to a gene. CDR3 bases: TGCGCCCCCAGCCAGGGGGGGGGACACCAGAACACTGAAGCTTTCTTT. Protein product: CAPSQGGGHQNTEAFF.

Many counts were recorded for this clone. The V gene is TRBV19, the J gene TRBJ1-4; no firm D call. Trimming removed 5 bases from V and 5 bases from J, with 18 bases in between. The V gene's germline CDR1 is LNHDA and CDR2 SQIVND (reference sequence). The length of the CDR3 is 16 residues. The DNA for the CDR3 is TGTGCCAGTAGTGCCCCTTTCCGGGCCTTCAATGAAAAACTGTTTTTT. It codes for CASSAPFRAFNEKLFF.

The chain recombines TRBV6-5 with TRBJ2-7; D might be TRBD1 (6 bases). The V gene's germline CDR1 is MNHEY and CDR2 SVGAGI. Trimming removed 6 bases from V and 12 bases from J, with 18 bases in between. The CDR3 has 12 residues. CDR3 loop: CASRTYRDIAYF. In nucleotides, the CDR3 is TGTGCCAGCAGAACCTACCGGGACATAGCGTACTTC.

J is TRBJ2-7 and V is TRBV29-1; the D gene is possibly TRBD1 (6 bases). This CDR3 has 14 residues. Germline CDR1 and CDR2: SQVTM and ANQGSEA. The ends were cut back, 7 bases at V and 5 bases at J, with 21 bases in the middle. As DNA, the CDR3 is TGCAGCGCCTCGGCGAAGGGGACACGGGACGAGCAGTACTTC. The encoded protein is CSASAKGTRDEQYF.

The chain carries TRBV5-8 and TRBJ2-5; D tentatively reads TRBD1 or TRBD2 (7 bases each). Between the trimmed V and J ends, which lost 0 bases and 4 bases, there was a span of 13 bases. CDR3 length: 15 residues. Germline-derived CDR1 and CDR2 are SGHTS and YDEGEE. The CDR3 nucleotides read TGTGCCAGCAGCTTGGGACAGGGAGGGACAGAGACCCAGTACTTC. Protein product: CASSLGQGGTETQYF. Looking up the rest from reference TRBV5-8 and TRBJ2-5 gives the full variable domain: EAGVTQSPTHLIKTRGQQATLRCSPISGHTSVYWYQQALGLGLQFLLWYDEGEERNRGNFPPRFSGRQFPNYSSELNVNALELEDSALYLCASSLGQGGTETQYFGPGTRLLVL.

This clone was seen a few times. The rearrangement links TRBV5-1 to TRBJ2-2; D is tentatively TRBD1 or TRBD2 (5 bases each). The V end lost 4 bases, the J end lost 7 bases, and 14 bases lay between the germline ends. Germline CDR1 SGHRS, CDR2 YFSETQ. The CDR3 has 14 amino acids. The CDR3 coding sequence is TGCGCCAGCAGCGTCCGGGACGCACACGGGGAGCTGTTTTTT. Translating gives CASSVRDAHGELFF.

Written as DNA, the CDR3 is TGTGCCAGCTCACTACAGGGGAACGAGCAGTACTTC. Protein: CASSLQGNEQYF. The chain joins TRBV18 to TRBJ2-7; 7 bases agree with TRBD1. CDR3 length equals 12 residues. In germline, CDR1 is KGHSH, CDR2 LQKENI. The V and J ends lost 4 bases and 5 bases, in that order; junction bases with no gene match: 2.

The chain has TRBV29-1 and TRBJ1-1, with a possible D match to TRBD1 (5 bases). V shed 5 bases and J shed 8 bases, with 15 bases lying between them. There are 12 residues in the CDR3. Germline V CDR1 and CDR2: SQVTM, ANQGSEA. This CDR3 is CSVLGGLEEAFF. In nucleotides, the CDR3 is TGCAGCGTTCTCGGGGGGTTGGAGGAAGCTTTCTTT.

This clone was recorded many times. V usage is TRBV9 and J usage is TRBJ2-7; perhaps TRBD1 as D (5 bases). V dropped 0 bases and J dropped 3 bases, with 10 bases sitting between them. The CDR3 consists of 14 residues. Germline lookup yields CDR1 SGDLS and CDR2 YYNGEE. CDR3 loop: CASSVGQGIYEQYF. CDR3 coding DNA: TGTGCCAGCAGCGTAGGGCAGGGCATCTACGAGCAGTACTTC. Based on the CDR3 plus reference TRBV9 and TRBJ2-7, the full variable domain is DSGVTQTPKHLITATGQRVTLRCSPRSGDLSVYWYQQSLDQGLQFLIQYYNGEERAKGNILERFSAQQFPDLHSELNLSSLELGDSALYFCASSVGQGIYEQYFGPGTRLTVT.